Listed below are T cell receptor beta chains from one sample, sequenced in a study of blood T cell repertoires in COVID-19. Here immunoSEQ multiplex PCR was the method, and the copy in TCRdb shows in-frame clones only, minus some. The sample includes 150,000 to 200,000 clones, about 86% of them seen just once. Sample: peripheral blood. The receptors originated from a woman in her 70s with COVID-19, enrolled during active disease. Each CDR3 is given with its conserved first and last residue. A D gene is named only where the DNA matches it firmly. Expanded clones are given a class, and other clones once, few, many or no size at all.

D,J,V,size,CDR3,DNA
.,TRBJ2-3,TRBV5-4,.,CASSLLLREDTQYF,TGTGCCAGCAGCTTGTTGCTCCGAGAAGATACGCAGTATTTT
TRBD2,TRBJ2-1,TRBV3-1/TRBV3-2,.,CASSRSELAMGPYNEQFF,TGTGCCAGCAGCCGATCAGAACTAGCGATGGGTCCCTACAATGAGCAGTTCTTC
TRBD1,TRBJ2-7,TRBV28,.,CASSFSGQGSYEQYF,TGTGCCAGCAGTTTTTCCGGACAGGGTTCCTACGAGCAGTACTTC
.,TRBJ2-1,TRBV21-1,.,CASSKGTSNEQFF,TGTGCCAGCAGCAAAGGGACTAGCAATGAGCAGTTCTTC
TRBD1,TRBJ1-2,TRBV12-3/TRBV12-4,.,CASSPDRNYGYTF,TGTGCCAGCAGCCCGGACAGGAACTATGGCTACACCTTC
TRBD1,TRBJ1-6,TRBV7-9,.,CASSSMGQVGSPLHF,TGTGCCAGCAGCTCAATGGGACAGGTCGGTTCACCCCTCCACTTT
.,TRBJ2-1,TRBV9,.,CASSALSGSSYNEQFF,TGTGCCAGCAGCGCACTTAGCGGCAGTTCTTACAATGAGCAGTTCTTC
.,TRBJ1-5,TRBV6-2/TRBV6-3,.,CASSPPRVRGNQPQHF,TGTGCCAGCAGTCCCCCCAGGGTACGGGGCAATCAGCCCCAGCATTTT
.,TRBJ1-1,TRBV29-1,.,CSVAVPNTEAFF,TGCAGCGTTGCGGTTCCGAACACTGAAGCTTTCTTT
TRBD1,TRBJ1-2,TRBV28,.,CASSEPGQGAAGYGYTF,TGTGCCAGCAGCGAACCGGGACAGGGGGCGGCGGGCTATGGCTACACCTTC
.,TRBJ2-5,TRBV4-3,.,CASSQEYGNQETQYF,TGCGCCAGCAGCCAAGAATACGGGAATCAAGAGACCCAGTACTTC
TRBD1,TRBJ2-7,TRBV11-3,.,CASSFGTGAYEQYF,TGTGCCAGCAGCTTCGGGACAGGGGCCTACGAGCAGTACTTC
.,TRBJ1-3,TRBV6-5,.,CASEIQVSGNTIYF,TGTGCCAGCGAAATACAGGTCTCTGGAAACACCATATATTTT
TRBD1,TRBJ1-5,TRBV2,.,CASSETGYTNQPQHF,TGTGCCAGCAGTGAGACAGGGTATACCAATCAGCCCCAGCATTTT
TRBD1,TRBJ2-1,TRBV6-6,.,CASKGQGARNEQFF,TGTGCCAGCAAAGGACAGGGGGCGCGCAATGAGCAGTTCTTC
.,TRBJ1-2,TRBV7-2,.,CASSSPTLRGYTF,TGTGCCAGCAGCTCCCCCACGTTGCGCGGCTACACCTTC
.,TRBJ2-7,TRBV7-6,.,CASSLSGTKGDEQYF,TGTGCCAGCAGCTTATCGGGGACAAAAGGGGACGAGCAGTACTTC
.,TRBJ1-5,TRBV19,once,CASSINRVGNQPQHF,TGTGCCAGTAGTATAAACAGGGTGGGCAATCAGCCCCAGCATTTT
.,TRBJ1-1,TRBV20-1,.,CSASPGGDTEAFF,TGCAGTGCTAGTCCGGGTGGTGACACTGAAGCTTTCTTT
.,TRBJ1-3,TRBV7-2,.,CASSLVDGNTIYF,TGTGCCAGCAGCTTAGTAGACGGGAACACCATATATTTT
.,TRBJ2-2,TRBV6-5,.,CASSYSSAGMTGELFF,TGTGCCAGCAGTTACTCTTCCGCAGGGATGACCGGGGAGCTGTTTTTT
.,TRBJ1-5,TRBV5-1,.,CASSLGDTNSNQPQHF,TGCGCCAGCAGCTTGGGGGACACAAATAGCAATCAGCCCCAGCATTTT
.,TRBJ1-5,TRBV30,.,CAWSVRGQPQHF,TGTGCCTGGAGTGTTCGGGGTCAGCCCCAGCATTTT
TRBD2,TRBJ2-1,TRBV14,.,CASSQGPVAGEHNEQFF,TGTGCCAGCAGCCAAGGTCCTGTAGCGGGAGAGCACAATGAGCAGTTCTTC
TRBD1,TRBJ1-2,TRBV4-1,.,CASSQDRKYPGGATNYGYTF,TGCGCCAGCAGCCAAGATAGGAAGTATCCAGGGGGCGCGACTAACTATGGCTACACCTTC